This T cell receptor beta chain was sequenced during a study of graft-versus-host responses after intestinal transplantation. Background on the study: Transplant recipients had multivisceral, liver-intestinal, or isolated intestinal grafts. Every recipient had anti-thymocyte globulin induction and approximately three years of tacrolimus plus steroids.

Notes on the study in general: Detected in recipient marrow were GvH clones, some of which were first observed in ileum or blood.

The assay was immunoSEQ multiplex PCR, and TCRdb's table has in-frame clones only and misses some. The sample yields approximately 75,000 clones, almost 90% seen once. About this clone: The antigen remains undetermined.

The CDR3 length is 16 residues. Trimming at V came to 3 bases and at J to 1 base, leaving 8 bases not matched to a gene. Germline V gene lookup returns CDR1 MDHEN and CDR2 SYDVKM. The V call is TRBV28, the J call TRBJ1-2; 7 nucleotides align to TRBD1. The TCR was taken from a human donor who was the organ donor for an intestinal transplant. The sample here was unstimulated CD8+ T cells sorted from spleen or lymph node cells, taken before transplant. CDR3 sequence (DNA): TGTGCCAGCAGTTTTTACAGGGGAGATGATAACTATGGCTACACCTTC. Translation: CASSFYRGDDNYGYTF.